The T cell receptor (beta chain) described here comes from a study of shared clonotypes between healthy human individuals. The study's findings and limits: Of the naive CD4 clonotypes, around 5.2% were shared across several donors.

With regard to this clone: The antigen is unknown.

Repertoires were generated with immunoSEQ multiplex PCR, while TCRdb's copy carries only in-frame clones and drops some. The sample carries some 300,000 clones, 70% to 75% recorded once. The CDR3 spans 17 residues. Looked up from germline, CDR1 is SGHRS and CDR2 is YFSETQ. V shed 0 bases and J 0 bases; nucleotides not matched to a gene: 4. The V call is TRBV5-1, the J call TRBJ2-7; 12 bases are shared with TRBD2. This TCR came from a man between 25 and 39 years old in good health. The sequenced sample consisted of memory CD4+ T cells sorted from blood. Subset: CD45RA-negative fraction. CDR3 region: CASSLGLAGASSYEQYF. The DNA for the CDR3 is TGCGCCAGCAGCTTGGGACTAGCGGGAGCCTCCTCCTACGAGCAGTACTTC.